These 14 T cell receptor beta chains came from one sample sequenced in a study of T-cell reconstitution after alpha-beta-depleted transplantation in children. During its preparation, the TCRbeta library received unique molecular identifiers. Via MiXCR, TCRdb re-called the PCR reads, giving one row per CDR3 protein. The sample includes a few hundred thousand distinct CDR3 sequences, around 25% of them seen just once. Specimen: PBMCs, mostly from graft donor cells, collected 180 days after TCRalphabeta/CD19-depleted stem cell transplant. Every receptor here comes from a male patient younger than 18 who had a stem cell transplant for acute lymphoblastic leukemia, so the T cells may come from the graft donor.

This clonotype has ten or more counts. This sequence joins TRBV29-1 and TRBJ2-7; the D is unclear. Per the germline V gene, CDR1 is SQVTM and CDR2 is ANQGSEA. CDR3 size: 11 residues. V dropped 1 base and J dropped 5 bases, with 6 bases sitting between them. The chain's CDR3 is CSVEGVHEQYF. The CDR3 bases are TGCAGCGTTGAAGGGGTCCACGAGCAGTACTTC.

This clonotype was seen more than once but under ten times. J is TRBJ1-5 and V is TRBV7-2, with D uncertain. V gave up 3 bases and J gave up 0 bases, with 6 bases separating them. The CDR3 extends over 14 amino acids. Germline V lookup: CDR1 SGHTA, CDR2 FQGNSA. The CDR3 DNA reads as TGTGCCAGCAGCTTTATTTCTAGCAATCAGCCCCAGCATTTT. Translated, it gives CASSFISSNQPQHF.

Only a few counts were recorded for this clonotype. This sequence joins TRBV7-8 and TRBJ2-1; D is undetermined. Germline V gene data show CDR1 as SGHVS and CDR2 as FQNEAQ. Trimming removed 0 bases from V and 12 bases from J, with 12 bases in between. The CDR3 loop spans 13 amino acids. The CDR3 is CASSLAIARVQFF. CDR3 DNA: TGTGCCAGCAGCTTAGCGATAGCCCGAGTGCAGTTCTTC.

CDR3 bases: TGTGCCAGCACCATCCGGGGCTTAGGGAATCAGCCCCAGCATTTT. It encodes CASTIRGLGNQPQHF. The rearrangement uses TRBV5-6 and TRBJ1-5; D may be TRBD1 (5 bases). Trimming took 6 bases from V and 4 from J, leaving 17 bases between them. CDR1 and CDR2 (germline): SGHDT, YYEEEE. The CDR3 consists of 15 residues.

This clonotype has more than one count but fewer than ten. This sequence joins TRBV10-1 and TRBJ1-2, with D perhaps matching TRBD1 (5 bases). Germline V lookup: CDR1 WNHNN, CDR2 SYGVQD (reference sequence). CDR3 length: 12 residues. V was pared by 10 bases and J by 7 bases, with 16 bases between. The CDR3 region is CANRASDSGYTF. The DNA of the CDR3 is TGCGCCAACCGGGCCTCAGACAGTGGCTACACCTTC.

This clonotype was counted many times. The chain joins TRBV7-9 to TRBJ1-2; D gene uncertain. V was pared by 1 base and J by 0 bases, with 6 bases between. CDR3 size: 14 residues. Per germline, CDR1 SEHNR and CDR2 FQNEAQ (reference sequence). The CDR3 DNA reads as TGTGCCAGCAGCTTAGAGACCCCTAACTATGGCTACACCTTC. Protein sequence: CASSLETPNYGYTF.

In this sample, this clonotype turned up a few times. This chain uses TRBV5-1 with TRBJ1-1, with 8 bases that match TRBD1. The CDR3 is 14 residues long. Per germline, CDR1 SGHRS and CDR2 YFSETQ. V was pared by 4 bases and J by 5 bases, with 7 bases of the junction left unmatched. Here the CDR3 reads CASSRSRGLTEAFF. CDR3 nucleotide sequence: TGCGCCAGCAGCCGGAGCAGGGGGCTTACTGAAGCTTTCTTT.

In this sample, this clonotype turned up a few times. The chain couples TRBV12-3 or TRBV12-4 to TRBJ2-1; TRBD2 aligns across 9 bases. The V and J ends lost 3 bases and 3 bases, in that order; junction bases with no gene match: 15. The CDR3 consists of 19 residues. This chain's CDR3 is CASSFPAGVSGSLYNEQFF. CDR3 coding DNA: TGTGCCAGCAGTTTCCCTGCTGGGGTTAGCGGGAGCCTCTACAATGAGCAGTTCTTC.

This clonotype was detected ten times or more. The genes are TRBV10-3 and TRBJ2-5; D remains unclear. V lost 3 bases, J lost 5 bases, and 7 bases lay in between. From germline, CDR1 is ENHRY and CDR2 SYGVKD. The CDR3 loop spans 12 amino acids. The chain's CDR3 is CAISDYVETQYF. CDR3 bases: TGTGCCATCAGTGATTACGTGGAGACCCAGTACTTC.

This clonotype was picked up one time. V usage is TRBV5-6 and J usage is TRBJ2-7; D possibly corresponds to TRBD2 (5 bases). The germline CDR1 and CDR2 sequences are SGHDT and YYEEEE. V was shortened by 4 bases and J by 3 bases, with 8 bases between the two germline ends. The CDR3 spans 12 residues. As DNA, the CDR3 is TGTGCCAGCAGCATAACTAGCTACGAGCAGTACTTC. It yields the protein CASSITSYEQYF.

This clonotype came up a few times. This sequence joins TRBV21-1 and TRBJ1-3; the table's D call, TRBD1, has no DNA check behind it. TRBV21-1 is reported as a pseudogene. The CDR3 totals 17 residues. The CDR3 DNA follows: TGTGCCAGCAGCTTGGTGGGGGGACGGAACTCTGGAAACACCATATATTTT. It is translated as CASSLVGGRNSGNTIYF.

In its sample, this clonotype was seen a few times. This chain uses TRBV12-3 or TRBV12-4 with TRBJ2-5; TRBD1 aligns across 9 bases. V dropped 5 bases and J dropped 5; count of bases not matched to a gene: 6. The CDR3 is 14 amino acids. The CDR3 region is CASSRDREQETQYF. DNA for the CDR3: TGTGCCAGCAGTAGGGACAGGGAACAGGAGACCCAGTACTTC.

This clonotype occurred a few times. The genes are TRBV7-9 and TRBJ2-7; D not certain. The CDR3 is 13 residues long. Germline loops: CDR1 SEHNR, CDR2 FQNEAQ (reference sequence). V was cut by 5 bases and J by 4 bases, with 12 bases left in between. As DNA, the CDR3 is TGTGCCAGCAGCCCTGTCCATCGGTACGAGCAGTACTTC. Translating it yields CASSPVHRYEQYF. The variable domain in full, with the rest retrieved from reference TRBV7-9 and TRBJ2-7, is DTGVSQNPRHKITKRGQNVTFRCDPISEHNRLYWYRQTLGQGPEFLTYFQNEAQLEKSRLLSDRFSAERPKGSFSTLEIQRTEQGDSAMYLCASSPVHRYEQYFGPGTRLTVT.

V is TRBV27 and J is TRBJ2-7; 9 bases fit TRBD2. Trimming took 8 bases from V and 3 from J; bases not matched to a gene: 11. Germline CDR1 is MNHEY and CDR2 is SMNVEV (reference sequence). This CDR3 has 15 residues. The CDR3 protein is CASFPIAGEFYEQYF. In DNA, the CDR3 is TGTGCCAGCTTCCCTATAGCGGGAGAATTCTACGAGCAGTACTTC.